These 31 T cell receptor beta chains were sequenced from one sample in a study of blood T cell repertoires in COVID-19. The repertoire was sequenced with immunoSEQ multiplex PCR; TCRdb's copy has only in-frame clones and lacks some. The data hold 40,000 to 50,000 clones, with 89% observed a single time. The sequenced material came from peripheral blood. Receptors were obtained from a human donor in a cohort sampled during active COVID-19.

This clone was detected once. The V call is TRBV7-9, the J call TRBJ1-2, with 9 bases matching TRBD1. This CDR3 has 15 amino acids. Trimming cost V 1 base and J 7 bases; bases outside gene matches: 7. CDR1 and CDR2 from the germline V gene are SEHNR and FQNEAQ (reference sequence). The CDR3 nucleotides are TGTGCCAGCAGCTTAGTGGGGGACAGGGCAAGTGGCTACACCTTC. Its protein is CASSLVGDRASGYTF.

The J gene is TRBJ2-1, the V gene TRBV2, with TRBD2 matching 11 bases. CDR3 length equals 20 residues. CDR1 and CDR2 from the germline V gene are SNHLY and FYNNEI. After removal of 6 bases from V and 3 bases from J, the junction contained 19 bases not matched to a gene. CDR3 DNA sequence: TGTGCCAGCAGCGCCCCCTCGGGGGGTAGCGGGGGGGCCCACTACAATGAGCAGTTCTTC. Protein sequence: CASSAPSGGSGGAHYNEQFF.

The chain has TRBV6-6 and TRBJ1-3, with 9 bases fitting TRBD1. Trimming took 2 bases from V and 6 from J; bases not matched to a gene: 8. Per germline, CDR1 MNHNY and CDR2 SVGAGI (reference sequence). The CDR3 is 16 residues long. This CDR3 reads CASSYRTGERENTIYF. In DNA, the CDR3 is TGTGCCAGCAGTTACAGGACAGGGGAAAGAGAAAACACCATATATTTT.

CDR3 sequence reads: CASSQDAAGDGYEQYF. The DNA for the CDR3 is TGCGCCAGCAGCCAAGACGCCGCTGGAGACGGTTACGAGCAGTACTTC. This chain uses TRBV4-3 with TRBJ2-7; D ambiguous. Deletions cut 0 bases from V and 4 bases from J, with 16 bases between. Germline CDR1 reads LGHNA; CDR2 reads YSLEER. CDR3 length: 16 residues.

This chain links TRBV7-9 with TRBJ2-2; TRBD1 aligns across 11 bases. The CDR3 totals 16 residues. CDR1 is SEHNR, CDR2 FQNEAQ, per germline (reference sequence). The V segment lost 1 base and the J segment 4 bases; nucleotides outside the gene matches: 2. The CDR3: CASSLEDRGRTGELFF. CDR3 nucleotides: TGTGCCAGCAGCTTAGAGGACAGGGGGCGCACCGGGGAGCTGTTTTTT.

This chain uses TRBV6-5 with TRBJ2-1, with D possibly being TRBD1 (5 bases). The length of the CDR3 is 12 residues. V lost 5 bases and J lost 13, with 15 bases in between. Germline CDR1 MNHEY, CDR2 SVGAGI. In DNA form, the CDR3 reads TGTGCCAGCAGTCCCACGTCAGGGCTTCAGTTCTTC. Translated, it gives CASSPTSGLQFF.

The V and J genes are TRBV5-1 and TRBJ1-4, with D unclear. V shed 4 bases and J shed 7 bases, with 8 bases lying between them. The germline gives CDR1 SGHRS, CDR2 YFSETQ. This CDR3 contains 12 residues. CDR3 DNA: TGCGCCAGCAGCCCGCCCAGTGAAAAACTGTTTTTT. Protein: CASSPPSEKLFF.

V and J are TRBV27 and TRBJ2-7; tentative D call: TRBD2 (6 bases). V was shortened by 5 bases and J by 0 bases, with 8 bases between the two germline ends. The CDR3 covers 13 residues. The V gene's germline CDR1 is MNHEY and CDR2 SMNVEV (reference sequence). CDR3 amino acids: CASSRGSSYEQYF. The CDR3 DNA is TGTGCCAGCAGTCGGGGGAGCTCCTACGAGCAGTACTTC.

The chain couples TRBV2 to TRBJ1-1; TRBD1 aligns across 10 bases. Germline assignment: CDR1 SNHLY and CDR2 FYNNEI. V was clipped by 6 bases and J by 5 bases; unmatched bases: 9. The CDR3 loop spans 15 amino acids. The CDR3 nucleotides are TGTGCCAGCAGGAGACAGGGACAGGGGCGAACTGAAGCTTTCTTT. Translating gives CASRRQGQGRTEAFF.

The rearrangement joins TRBV10-2 to TRBJ2-7, with 8 positions matching TRBD1. The trim removed 3 bases at V and 1 base at J, leaving 2 bases unmatched. The CDR3 length is 14 residues. Germline V gives CDR1 WSHSY, CDR2 SAAADI. The DNA for the CDR3 is TGCGCCAGCAGTGACAGGGGGCTTTCCTACGAGCAGTACTTC. As protein: CASSDRGLSYEQYF.

The V call is TRBV2, the J call TRBJ2-5; 9 nucleotides line up with TRBD1. CDR1 is SNHLY and CDR2 is FYNNEI in the germline V gene. V gave up 3 bases and J gave up 5 bases; unmatched junction bases: 10. CDR3 size: 16 residues. The CDR3 loop is CASSDEGQGRDETQYF. The CDR3 DNA is TGTGCCAGCAGTGATGAGGGACAGGGCCGGGATGAGACCCAGTACTTC.

This chain uses TRBV5-4 with TRBJ2-3, with D perhaps TRBD2 (6 bases). This CDR3 comprises 13 residues. V was clipped by 6 bases and J by 1 base, with 9 bases between them. Germline CDR1 and CDR2: SGHNT and YYREEE (reference sequence). DNA of the CDR3: TGTGCCAGCACCCCGGGGGGCACAGATACGCAGTATTTT. Amino acids: CASTPGGTDTQYF.

The J gene is TRBJ2-3, the V gene TRBV11-2, with a possible D match to TRBD2 (7 bases). V lost 1 base to trimming and J lost 6 bases, with 17 bases between them. CDR1 and CDR2 from the germline V gene are SGHAT and FQNNGV. CDR3 length: 16 amino acids. CDR3 DNA sequence: TGTGCCAGCAGCTTAGTTCAATGGGGGGGCGTGGATACGCAGTATTTT. This encodes CASSLVQWGGVDTQYF. Supplemented by reference TRBV11-2 and TRBJ2-3, the full variable domain reads EAGVAQSPRYKIIEKRQSVAFWCNPISGHATLYWYQQILGQGPKLLIQFQNNGVVDDSQLPKDRFSAERLKGVDSTLKIQPAKLEDSAVYLCASSLVQWGGVDTQYFGPGTRLTVL.

V and J are TRBV10-3 and TRBJ2-7, with 7 bases lining up with TRBD1. V lost 0 bases and J lost 4; bases outside the gene matches: 3. There are 14 residues in the CDR3. The germline CDR1 and CDR2 sequences are ENHRY and SYGVKD. DNA of the CDR3: TGTGCCATCAGTGAGTCTAAACAGGGGTACGAGCAGTACTTC. Translating gives CAISESKQGYEQYF.

The V call is TRBV4-3, the J call TRBJ1-1, with D perhaps matching TRBD1 (5 bases). The CDR3 is 20 residues long. Germline CDR1 reads LGHNA; CDR2 reads YSLEER. The V end lost 3 bases, the J end lost 1 base, and 27 bases lay between the germline ends. The CDR3 sequence is CASSHHPGRGPEVPNTEAFF. The CDR3 DNA reads as TGCGCCAGCAGCCACCACCCTGGAAGGGGCCCCGAGGTCCCGAACACTGAAGCTTTCTTT.

The chain carries TRBV6-5 and TRBJ1-1, with 7 bases fitting TRBD1. The germline V gene encodes CDR1 MNHEY and CDR2 SVGAGI. The CDR3 spans 15 residues. With 4 bases clipped from V and 1 base from J, the junction kept 6 bases outside the gene matches. The CDR3 spells CASSSYRGRNTEAFF. The CDR3 coding sequence is TGTGCCAGCAGTTCGTACAGGGGCCGGAACACTGAAGCTTTCTTT.

The J gene is TRBJ1-5, the V gene TRBV12-3 or TRBV12-4; TRBD1 is a possible D gene (6 bases). The CDR3 consists of 13 residues. The germline V and J ends were trimmed by 5 bases and 2 bases, with 7 bases remaining between them. The CDR3: CASSAGGNQPQHF. Here the CDR3 DNA reads TGTGCCAGCAGTGCAGGGGGCAATCAGCCCCAGCATTTT.

The CDR3 loop reads CASSPRPGQGNTEAFF. CDR3 nucleotides: TGTGCCAGCAGCCCTCGTCCGGGACAGGGGAACACTGAAGCTTTCTTT. The chain couples TRBV7-2 to TRBJ1-1; 9 bases line up with TRBD1. The CDR3 length is 16 residues. The germline gives CDR1 SGHTA, CDR2 FQGNSA. Trimming cost V 5 bases and J 1 base; bases outside gene matches: 8.

V is TRBV5-1 and J is TRBJ1-1; TRBD1 might be the D (5 bases). This CDR3 is 14 amino acids long. Germline V gives CDR1 SGHRS, CDR2 YFSETQ. The germline V and J ends were trimmed by 4 bases and 3 bases, with 13 bases remaining between them. The CDR3 protein is CASSIPRGDTEAFF. DNA for the CDR3: TGCGCCAGCAGCATCCCGCGGGGCGACACTGAAGCTTTCTTT.

In this sample, this clone turned up once. The genes are TRBV29-1 and TRBJ1-1; 8 bases line up with TRBD1. This CDR3 region has 16 residues. Germline V gene sequence: CDR1 SQVTM, CDR2 ANQGSEA. Here the CDR3 reads CSALSRTGTRNTEAFF. CDR3 in DNA: TGCAGTGCCCTCTCCAGGACAGGGACAAGGAACACTGAAGCTTTCTTT.

V usage is TRBV10-3 and J usage is TRBJ1-1; TRBD1 matches at 8 bases. With 0 bases clipped from V and 6 bases from J, the junction kept 9 bases outside the gene matches. Germline V gene lookup returns CDR1 ENHRY and CDR2 SYGVKD. This CDR3 is built from 16 residues. CDR3 in amino acids: CAISESRDRIYSEAFF. The CDR3 nucleotides are TGTGCCATCAGTGAGTCGCGGGACAGGATATATTCTGAAGCTTTCTTT.

The genes are TRBV19 and TRBJ1-5, with 7 bases identical to TRBD1. Germline V CDR1 and CDR2: LNHDA, SQIVND (reference sequence). The V and J ends lost 0 bases and 1 base, in that order; junction bases with no gene match: 6. The CDR3 sequence is 17 residues long. The CDR3: CASSIDPGQLSNQPQHF. The CDR3 DNA sequence: TGTGCCAGTAGTATAGATCCGGGACAGCTCAGCAATCAGCCCCAGCATTTT.

CDR3 coding DNA: TGTGCCAGCTCACCACCAAGGGGTGGGATGAGCGTCCTGACTTTC. Protein sequence: CASSPPRGGMSVLTF. The chain links TRBV18 to TRBJ2-6, with D tentatively TRBD1 (5 bases). Trimming cost V 0 bases and J 12 bases, with 15 bases left between them. The CDR3 covers 15 residues. The V gene's germline CDR1 is KGHSH and CDR2 LQKENI. The full variable domain, rest sourced from reference TRBV18 and TRBJ2-6, is NAGVMQNPRHLVRRRGQEARLRCSPMKGHSHVYWYRQLPEEGLKFMVYLQKENIIDESGMPKERFSAEFPKEGPSILRIQQVVRGDSAAYFCASSPPRGGMSVLTFGAGSRLTVL.

The chain employs TRBV25-1 and TRBJ1-6; D gene unclear. The length of the CDR3 is 13 residues. In germline, CDR1 is MGHDK, CDR2 SYGVNS. The V end was cut by 4 bases, the J end by 6 bases, with 7 bases between. The CDR3 DNA follows: TGTGCCAGCAGTGCCACGGTTAATTCACCCCTCCACTTT. Its translation: CASSATVNSPLHF.

This clone came up once. The genes are TRBV6-6 and TRBJ1-2; 9 positions match TRBD1. CDR1 is MNHNY and CDR2 is SVGAGI in the germline V gene (reference sequence). V trimming: 5 bases; J trimming: 6 bases; junction bases outside the gene matches: 1. CDR3 length: 12 amino acids. CDR3 in amino acids: CASSRQGDGYTF. CDR3 bases: TGTGCCAGCAGTCGACAGGGGGATGGCTACACCTTC.

This clone showed up just a few times. The rearrangement links TRBV7-2 to TRBJ1-3; D remains ambiguous. Trimming pared 5 bases from V and 4 bases from J, leaving 9 bases between. Per the germline V gene, CDR1 is SGHTA and CDR2 is FQGNSA. The CDR3 is 13 residues long. Here the CDR3 DNA reads TGTGCCAGCAGCCTCATTCAGGGAAACACCATATATTTT. It translates to CASSLIQGNTIYF.

The chain recombines TRBV3-1 (or the pseudogene TRBV3-2) with TRBJ2-7, with a tentative D call TRBD2 (6 bases). CDR3 length: 15 residues. Germline CDR1 reads LGHDT; CDR2 reads YNNKEL (reference sequence). V was cut by 3 bases and J by 2 bases, with 14 bases left in between. The CDR3 protein is CASSQGRRGTYEQYF. CDR3 sequence (DNA): TGTGCCAGCAGCCAGGGACGCCGGGGGACCTACGAGCAGTACTTC.

The chain recombines TRBV10-3 with TRBJ1-5; 9 bases match TRBD1. This CDR3 spans 14 amino acids. The V gene end was trimmed by 5 bases and the J gene end by 7 bases; junction bases not matched to a gene: 6. Germline values: CDR1 ENHRY, CDR2 SYGVKD. CDR3 nucleotides: TGTGCCATCAGTTCCGGACAGGGGCTACAGCCCCAGCATTTT. Residues: CAISSGQGLQPQHF.

The chain uses TRBV5-1 and TRBJ1-4; TRBD1 is a possible D gene (5 bases). Germline V gene data show CDR1 as SGHRS and CDR2 as YFSETQ. V was trimmed by 3 bases and J by 8 bases, leaving 17 bases between them. CDR3 length equals 15 residues. DNA of the CDR3: TGCGCCAGCAGCTCCGGGGGGGGAGTACACGAAAAACTGTTTTTT. It yields the protein CASSSGGGVHEKLFF.

The V gene is TRBV6-2 or TRBV6-3, the J gene TRBJ2-7; weak D call: TRBD1 (5 bases). CDR3 size: 14 residues. Deletions cut 6 bases from V and 3 bases from J, with 15 bases between. CDR1 and CDR2 (germline): MNHEY, SVGEGT. CDR3 bases: TGTGCCAGCAGCCGATCCGCAGACAGCTACGAGCAGTACTTC. Its protein is CASSRSADSYEQYF.

As to this clone: One end of the junction does not line up with germline, which may come from a read error. This chain uses TRBV5-5 with TRBJ2-7, with 8 bases fitting TRBD1. Germline CDR1 is SGHKS and CDR2 is YYEKEE (reference sequence). This CDR3 spans 14 amino acids. The CDR3 region is CASGFGTGPYEQYF. For the CDR3, the DNA is TGTGCCAGCGGCTTCGGGACAGGACCCTACGAGCAGTACTTC.